This TCR beta chain comes out of a study of cytomegalovirus exposure and HLA in healthy donors (dated by TCRdb to 2016 to 2017). Some background on the complete study: An earlier analysis of fewer than 750 of the donors reported 250 to 300 Gb of sequence data and around 120 million unique TCR beta sequences obtained from about 179 million T cells. Class I and class II HLA loci were covered by the typing at four-digit resolution. Every repertoire in the discovery cohort had been generated on one and the same sequencing platform. Of the roughly 400 genotyped donors, roughly 80% fell in the genetic ancestry cluster associated with self-reported Caucasian donors. The study aimed to test whether signatures of past pathogen exposure could be identified by cataloging public T cell receptors. A later analysis re-analyzed previously published TCR beta repertoires from 650 to 800 donors and added high-resolution HLA genotyping to study TCR occurrence patterns. An earlier analysis of some 500 of the donors applied high-throughput TCR beta sequencing to assess whether each TCR beta V gene segment acted as functional or pseudogenic. A few DR-DQ haplotypes were treated as single units for association and clustering because of strong linkage in the cohort. An early release covering about 600 HLA-typed donors comprised roughly 300 gigabases of sequencing data and around 80 million unique TCR sequences. Genome-wide SNP genotypes for about 60% of the roughly 670 donors were used in a later genetic analysis, which treated that subset as a discovery cohort. The later analysis used no new phenotypic data to find candidate immune exposures, relying instead on TCR beta sequences and their occurrence across donors. Among 398 genotyped donors of the cohort, an average of about 240,000 unique TCR beta nucleotide sequences was sequenced per donor, of which about 20% were non-productive. The number of donors typed differed by locus, with roughly 629-640 for A, B, C, DRB1 and DQB1, roughly 520 for DQA1, 600 to 610 for DPA1, and around 460 for DPB1. To predict cytomegalovirus infection status, the study brought together high-throughput TCR immunosequencing, statistical association of individual TCRs with disease status, and machine learning. The T cell repertoires of roughly 660 subjects were profiled by immunosequencing and related to cytomegalovirus serostatus. Along with the roughly 610-subject first cohort, a separate validation cohort of over 90 different subjects was used. Alongside the repertoire data, information on donor age, sex, ethnicity and CMV serostatus was compiled. Broad study findings and their caveats: Presence/absence analyses assumed roughly uniform sequencing depth across donors, an assumption that may not hold. A further reported finding was that TCR beta sequences accurately predicted the HLA-A and HLA-B alleles for most subjects in the first cohort. In both the original and validation cohorts, the classifier was reported to diagnose cytomegalovirus status with high specificity and sensitivity. At a false discovery rate of 0.05, a later analysis linked roughly 17,000 TCR beta sequences to specific HLA alleles. Some IMGT-functional V segments, including TRBV6-2 and TRBV6-3, could not be told apart with the 87-base-pair reads, so those segments were excluded. V-gene and J-gene trimming of TCR beta chains was associated with a missense DCLRE1C variant in a later genetic analysis, and the association was replicated in an independent cohort. According to a later analysis, most CMV-associated TCR beta chains appeared to be HLA-restricted, and the HLA associations seemed to be driven largely by CMV exposure. Most TCR sequences were seen in very few donors, while some public TCRs were found in many individuals. Because counts were too low, seventeen rarely observed V segments, including chromosome 9 orphons, were excluded from the earlier analysis of fewer than 650 of the donors. Because some donors lacked HLA typing at each locus, the association tests relied only on the typed subset. Immune exposure information for the cohort was limited to CMV serostatus. In a later analysis, HLA-associated TCR beta chains showed more clonal expansion and lower generation probabilities than non-associated chains that were equally common. A cluster of highly shared sequence variants was judged likely to be a technical artifact of the sequencing pipeline. When HLA alleles, especially DR and DQ, strongly co-occurred, TCR associations were difficult to assign to individual alleles. Linkage disequilibrium might explain the correlated functional status among segregating V segments, but an unknown experimental factor could not be ruled out. In vitro tests confirmed that a few of the cytomegalovirus-associated TCR beta chains recognize cytomegalovirus antigens. It was suggested by the authors that the approach could potentially be generalized to other disease states and immunological phenotypes. In a later analysis, TCR association rates were found to vary across HLA loci, with the most associated TCRs seen for DRB1 alleles and the fewest for HLA-C alleles. A total of roughly 160 TCR beta chains were listed by the study as associated with cytomegalovirus. Compared with the roughly 600-donor mean, donors in an Asian-associated ancestry cluster had fewer N-insertions in productive TCRs, according to a later genetic analysis. The cohort was sequenced for TCR beta chains only, and without alpha or paired-chain data the features that could be detected were limited. In an earlier analysis of some 640 of the donors, most TCR beta V segments were observed in productive rearrangements about 87% or about 30% of the time, broadly matching IMGT annotations. According to a later analysis, parvovirus B19, influenza, CMV and Epstein-Barr virus appeared linked to several top co-occurrence clusters.

Sequences SEHNR (CDR1) and FQNEAQ (CDR2) are obtained from the germline V gene (reference sequence). The CDR3 spans 16 residues, from the cysteine through the phenylalanine. The only DNA kept is the CDR3, 48 bases in frame from the first base. V lost 3 bases and J lost 0 bases, and the count of bases not matched to a germline gene is 4. Worth noting for this clone: It has no known antigen specificity.

In total, roughly 710 healthy bone marrow donors made up the cohort. Cohort members were all nominally healthy when sampled, although unrecorded immune exposures were likely present. The donor tested CMV seronegative and was one of the 352 seronegative cohort members. Every donor gave a peripheral blood sample, and the peripheral blood mononuclear cells from that sample were used for TCR beta sequencing. Genomic DNA extraction from the blood cell samples was performed with the Qiagen DNeasy Blood Extraction Kit. The method behind the library was the immunoSEQ multiplex PCR assay. For the multiplex PCR, a mixture combining 60 forward primers for TCR Vbeta segments and 13 reverse primers for TCR Jbeta segments was used. The CDR3 region of rearranged TCR beta genes was amplified from genomic DNA by a multiplex PCR assay. Amplified TCR beta libraries were sequenced as 87-base-pair reads on the Illumina HiSeq System. As for the authors' bioinformatics: A later analysis tallied 75 million to 85 million unique TCR beta chains across the 666 repertoires, and approximately 12 million of those chains were shared by two or more donors. Raw reads were error-corrected and collapsed into unique sequences with a nearest-neighbor algorithm that merged closely related sequences to remove PCR and sequencing errors. CDR3 sequences were aligned to IMGT reference sequences to assign V, D and J gene segments. For a sequence to be retained, a match of at least six nucleotides to both a V gene segment and a J gene segment was required. Rearrangements were called productive when the CDR3 lacked stop codons and stayed in frame with V and J; all others were non-productive. CDR3 was defined by IMGT convention, running from the second conserved V-encoded cysteine to the conserved J-encoded phenylalanine. The earlier analysis of about 590 of the donors excluded sequences that lacked an unambiguous match to a single V gene segment. In an earlier analysis of almost 600 of the donors, a V segment was called functional when productive rearrangements were above 56.7%, and segregating when the standard deviation between donors exceeded 5%. A statistical classification framework was developed to diagnose cytomegalovirus status using the catalog of TCR beta chain sequences. In a later analysis, TCR nucleotide sequences were compared against IMGT/GENE-DB human TR gene sequences so that V and J genes could be assigned. In a later analysis, CDR3 sequences and most-parsimonious VDJ recombination scenarios were assigned using the TCRdist pipeline. In a later analysis, every TCR beta chain was defined by the combination of its CDR3 amino acid sequence and its V-gene family, and reads without a unique V-gene family were dropped. To address suspected cross-contamination and a sequencing artifact, a later analysis removed several hundred highly shared, low-generation-probability nucleotide sequences. A later analysis calculated a clonal expansion index for each public chain from normalized within-repertoire ranks of inferred template counts. In a later analysis, generation probabilities were computed with a VDJ recombination model fitted to out-of-frame rearrangements, and the resulting probabilities were checked against IGoR. Hypergeometric tests were used in a later analysis to score TCR-TCR, TCR-HLA and TCR-CMV co-occurrence, with a repertoire-size bias correction applied to the TCR pairs. To estimate false discovery rates, a later analysis permuted the HLA or CMV assignments 20 times. In a later analysis, co-occurring TCRs were grouped using DBSCAN, with TCRdist sequence similarity added in when clustering inside HLA-allele-positive subsets. For co-occurrence clustering, repertoires with fewer than 30,000 or more than 120,000 public chains were excluded, along with a handful of repertoires with anomalous nucleotide sharing. In its TCRdb copy, this immuneACCESS table keeps in-frame sequences only and misses some clones. Where compared with another copy, unresolved V genes explain less than half of these, and the others have no known cause. Clone size and the V and J calls come from that table; the DNA yielded D and trimming. The table kept for this sample lists some 200,000 clones. The top ten constitute less than 0.85% of the sample.

Source material: PBMCs. The sequence was collected from a boy younger than 18 in good health and CMV-seronegative. The chain is assembled from TRBV7-9 and TRBJ2-2; the central 7 bases match TRBD2. The sequenced DNA: TGTGCCAGCAGCTTCTTTGCGGGGGCGAACACCGGGGAGCTGTTTTTT. Translation gives CASSFFAGANTGELFF.